These 14 T cell receptor beta chains originate from one sample sequenced in a study of cytomegalovirus exposure and HLA in healthy donors listed by TCRdb under 2017. Preparation of the library involved the immunoSEQ multiplex PCR assay. For the multiplex PCR, a mixture combining 60 forward primers for TCR Vbeta segments and 13 reverse primers for TCR Jbeta segments was used. Drawn from immuneACCESS, this table holds only the in-frame rearrangements with V and J called that TCRdb kept. Clones are partly lost; checked studies trace under half to an unresolved V gene and leave the rest unexplained. The sample has roughly 110,000 clones on record, over 65% of them singletons. The ten largest clones capture around 0.9% of the sample. Input material: PBMCs. The receptors derive from a woman in her twenties or thirties in good health and CMV-seronegative.

The chain employs TRBV18 and TRBJ1-2; 7 nucleotides agree with TRBD1. V was clipped by 3 bases and J by 7 bases; unmatched bases: 11. The CDR3 contains 15 residues. Germline V gene lookup returns CDR1 KGHSH and CDR2 LQKENI. The CDR3 loop reads CASSPVGQGGAGYTF. In nucleotides, the CDR3 is TGTGCCAGCTCACCCGTCGGCCAGGGGGGCGCTGGCTACACCTTC.

The gene calls are TRBV4-1 and TRBJ1-1; the D gene is possibly TRBD1 (5 bases). V lost 4 bases to trimming and J lost 4 bases, with 16 bases between them. This CDR3 spans 15 amino acids. Germline-derived CDR1 and CDR2 are MGHRA and YSYEKL. CDR3 residues: CASSLMHGGGTEAFF. Here the CDR3 DNA reads TGCGCCAGCAGCCTGATGCACGGGGGGGGCACTGAAGCTTTCTTT.

V gene TRBV29-1 combines with J gene TRBJ1-2; no clear D. The CDR3 totals 12 residues. The V end lost 7 bases, the J end lost 0 bases, and 9 bases lay between the germline ends. Looked up from germline, CDR1 is SQVTM and CDR2 is ANQGSEA. The CDR3 sequence is CSGAAANYGYTF. The CDR3 nucleotides are TGCAGCGGAGCCGCGGCTAACTATGGCTACACCTTC.

The chain combines TRBV4-1 with TRBJ1-4; TRBD1 agrees at 11 bases. The ends lost 0 bases at V and 7 bases at J; junction bases unmatched: 7. This CDR3 has 17 residues. Germline CDR1 reads MGHRA; CDR2 reads YSYEKL. DNA for the CDR3: TGCGCCAGCAGCCAAGAAGGGGACAGGGGGTACGGTGAAAAACTGTTTTTT. Translating it yields CASSQEGDRGYGEKLFF.

This clone was counted between two and nine times. The rearrangement joins TRBV13 to TRBJ1-1; D may be TRBD1 (6 bases). Deletions cut 7 bases from V and 4 bases from J, with 16 bases between. CDR1 is PRHDT, CDR2 FYEKMQ, per germline (reference sequence). This CDR3 has 14 residues. Here the CDR3 reads CASNLGGLGTEAFF. CDR3 DNA: TGTGCCAGCAACCTAGGGGGGCTCGGCACTGAAGCTTTCTTT. Combining the CDR3 with reference TRBV13 and TRBJ1-1 gives the whole variable domain AAGVIQSPRHLIKEKRETATLKCYPIPRHDTVYWYQQGPGQDPQFLISFYEKMQSDKGSIPDRFSAQQFSDYHSELNMSSLELGDSALYFCASNLGGLGTEAFFGQGTRLTVV.

The CDR3: CASSPGVTNEKLFF. The DNA of the CDR3 is TGTGCCAGCAGCCCAGGGGTCACTAATGAAAAACTGTTTTTT. This sequence joins TRBV27 and TRBJ1-4; weak D call: TRBD1 (6 bases). The CDR3 sequence is 14 residues long. The V end lost 6 bases, the J end lost 2 bases, and 10 bases lay between the germline ends. The germline CDR1 and CDR2 sequences are MNHEY and SMNVEV (reference sequence).

This chain connects TRBV6-5 to TRBJ2-1; TRBD1 agrees at 7 bases. Germline CDR1 and CDR2: MNHEY and SVGAGI. The V and J ends lost 2 bases and 10 bases, in that order; junction bases with no gene match: 11. The CDR3 extends over 15 amino acids. The chain's CDR3 is CASSYATGPWMEQFF. As DNA, the CDR3 is TGTGCCAGCAGTTACGCGACAGGGCCGTGGATGGAGCAGTTCTTC.

V gene TRBV7-9 combines with J gene TRBJ2-7; tentatively, D is TRBD1 (6 bases). Germline V CDR1 and CDR2: SEHNR, FQNEAQ (reference sequence). The CDR3 totals 15 residues. V shed 1 base and J shed 4 bases, with 14 bases lying between them. CDR3 sequence: CASSLGGTQGYEQYF. The CDR3 nucleotides are TGTGCCAGCAGCTTAGGGGGGACGCAGGGGTACGAGCAGTACTTC. Complete variable domain (other parts from reference TRBV7-9 and TRBJ2-7): DTGVSQNPRHKITKRGQNVTFRCDPISEHNRLYWYRQTLGQGPEFLTYFQNEAQLEKSRLLSDRFSAERPKGSFSTLEIQRTEQGDSAMYLCASSLGGTQGYEQYFGPGTRLTVT.

This rearrangement joins TRBV30 to TRBJ1-1; unclear D gene. The CDR3 sequence is 13 residues long. Trimming stripped 2 bases from V and 1 base from J, with 8 bases between. Germline V CDR1 and CDR2: GTSNPN, SVGIG (reference sequence). CDR3 coding DNA: TGTGCCTGGAGTATTCAGTGGAACACTGAAGCTTTCTTT. This gives the protein CAWSIQWNTEAFF.

The chain carries TRBV5-1 and TRBJ2-2; perhaps TRBD1 as D (6 bases). Trimming pared 3 bases from V and 4 bases from J, leaving 13 bases between. CDR1 SGHRS and CDR2 YFSETQ come from the germline V gene. The CDR3 spans 15 residues. CDR3 DNA: TGCGCCAGCAGCTGGCAACAGGGTGGCACCGGGGAGCTGTTTTTT. Translation: CASSWQQGGTGELFF.

The chain uses TRBV7-9 and TRBJ1-6; D remains ambiguous. Germline V gives CDR1 SEHNR, CDR2 FQNEAQ (reference sequence). The CDR3 consists of 13 residues. V was clipped by 8 bases and J by 8 bases, with 13 bases between them. The CDR3 coding sequence is TGTGCCAGCTCGTCGCGGGATCATTCACCCCTCCACTTT. Protein sequence: CASSSRDHSPLHF.

This clone was detected only a few times. This rearrangement joins TRBV19 to TRBJ1-1; D ambiguous. This CDR3 has 13 amino acids. Germline CDR1 is LNHDA and CDR2 is SQIVND (reference sequence). The V end lost 4 bases, the J end lost 6 bases, and 12 bases lay between the germline ends. For the CDR3, the DNA is TGTGCCAGTAGTAGCGGGTGGGTCGCTGAAGCTTTCTTT. It translates to CASSSGWVAEAFF.

This chain links TRBV28 with TRBJ2-7, with unresolved D. V lost 2 bases to trimming and J lost 3 bases, with 11 bases between them. CDR1 MDHEN and CDR2 SYDVKM come from the germline V gene. The CDR3 loop spans 14 amino acids. The CDR3: CASSLPQAHYEQYF. CDR3 bases: TGTGCCAGCAGTTTACCCCAGGCACACTACGAGCAGTACTTC.

This chain joins TRBV27 and TRBJ2-7; the D gene is possibly TRBD1 (5 bases). Trimming removed 5 bases from V and 0 bases from J, with 17 bases in between. CDR1 MNHEY and CDR2 SMNVEV come from the germline V gene (reference sequence). The CDR3 is 16 residues long. The DNA of the CDR3 is TGTGCCAGCAGTCCCAACCAGGGCCGGAGCTCCTACGAGCAGTACTTC. Its translation: CASSPNQGRSSYEQYF.